This T cell receptor (beta chain) originates from a study of OX40 agonist ivuxolimab in advanced cancers. Study background: The study gave patients intravenous ivuxolimab at 0.01 to 10 mg/kg every 2 weeks.

Findings of the study overall: Low normalized T-cell clonal expansion was additionally recorded for some nonresponders. Expanded clones were, on average, more numerous in CD8+ T cells than in CD4+.

About this clone: The antigen is undetermined.

TCRdb's copy holds only in-frame clones and misses some; the assay was immunoSEQ multiplex PCR. The table lists about 19,000 clones, approximately 81% of them singletons. The V gene's germline CDR1 is SGHKS and CDR2 YYEKEE (reference sequence). This CDR3 region has 15 residues. After removal of 4 bases from V and 5 bases from J, the junction contained 7 bases not matched to a gene. This specimen was CD4+ or CD8+ T cells sorted from blood, taken in a trial of the OX40 agonist ivuxolimab. The rearrangement joins TRBV5-5 to TRBJ2-3; 10 bases line up with TRBD2. This sequence originates from an adult with an advanced solid tumor such as melanoma, head and neck, liver or kidney cancer. The CDR3, as DNA: TGTGCCAGCAGCGATCTAGCGGGAGATGGAGATACGCAGTATTTT. Translating it yields CASSDLAGDGDTQYF.